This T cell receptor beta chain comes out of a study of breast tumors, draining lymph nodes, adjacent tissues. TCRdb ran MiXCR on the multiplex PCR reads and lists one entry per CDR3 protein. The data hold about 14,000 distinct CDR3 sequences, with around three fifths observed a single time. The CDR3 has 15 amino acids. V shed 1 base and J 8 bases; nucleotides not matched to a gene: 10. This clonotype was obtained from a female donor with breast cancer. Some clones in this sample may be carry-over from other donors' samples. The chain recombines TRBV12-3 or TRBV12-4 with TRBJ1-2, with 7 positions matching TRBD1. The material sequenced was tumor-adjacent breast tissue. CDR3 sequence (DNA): TGTGCCAGCAGTTTAGGACGACAGGGACAAGGGGGCTACACCTTC. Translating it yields CASSLGRQGQGGYTF.